This T cell receptor (beta chain) emerged from a study of blood T cell repertoires in COVID-19. Study in general: From the United States, Italy and Spain came samples of acute and convalescent COVID-19. From T cells, B-cell-depleted T cells, or PBMCs came the material, which was cDNA or gDNA.

Categorization into cohorts depended on clinical history that participants reported. Germline CDR1 is KGHSY and CDR2 is FQNENV. The CDR3 loop spans 16 amino acids. V shed 0 bases and J shed 2 bases, with 13 bases lying between them. Clones were sequenced by immunoSEQ multiplex PCR, and TCRdb holds only the in-frame ones, with some missing. The table shows 280,000 or so clones, with 70% to 90% occurring only once. Material: PBMCs or T cells enriched from blood (not recorded which). The sequence was collected from a man aged 25 to 40 who had recovered from COVID-19. V gene TRBV16 combines with J gene TRBJ1-2; D is undetermined. For the CDR3, the DNA is TGTGCCAGCAGCCAATCGCGCCCTAGAGAAAACTATGGCTACACCTTC. As protein: CASSQSRPRENYGYTF.